A single sample is the source of the 10 T cell receptor beta chains below, sequenced in a study of regulatory T cells in long-lasting Graves disease. TCR beta libraries were built with iRepertoire HTBI primers and Arm-PCR of CDR3 regions. TCRdb re-called the multiplex PCR reads with MiXCR, one entry per CDR3 protein. The sample consists of approximately 540,000 distinct CDR3 sequences, around 12% of them appearing once. The time point: newly diagnosed GD, antithyroid drugs for less than 3 months. The authors made the TCR library using RNA they extracted from PBMCs. This same sample was also taken into another study, of T cells in Graves' hyperthyroidism and ophthalmopathy.

The sample consisted of peripheral blood mononuclear cells (PBMCs), taken at new diagnosis, from a patient treated with antithyroid drugs. All receptors derive from a young woman with Graves disease.

V usage is TRBV27 and J usage is TRBJ2-1; D gene uncertain. Deletions cut 7 bases from V and 2 bases from J, with 6 bases between. The CDR3 is 12 residues long. CDR1 is MNHEY and CDR2 is SMNVEV in the germline V gene (reference sequence). The CDR3 spells CASTDPYNEQFF. CDR3 nucleotide sequence: TGTGCCAGCACCGACCCCTACAATGAGCAGTTCTTC.

The chain has TRBV20-1 and TRBJ1-2; 7 bases align to TRBD1. CDR1 DFQATT and CDR2 SNEGSKA come from the germline V gene (reference sequence). The V segment lost 5 bases and the J segment 4 bases; nucleotides outside the gene matches: 10. This CDR3 is 14 amino acids long. DNA for the CDR3: TGCAGTGCTGACCGACAGGGAGGTCTCTATGGCTACACCTTC. This translates into CSADRQGGLYGYTF.

This clonotype was detected many times. V usage is TRBV28 and J usage is TRBJ2-1, with 11 bases aligning to TRBD2. The trim removed 5 bases at V and 7 bases at J, leaving 4 bases unmatched. CDR3 size: 14 residues. Germline V gene lookup returns CDR1 MDHEN and CDR2 SYDVKM. The CDR3 region is CASSPGLAANEQFF. In DNA, the CDR3 is TGTGCCAGCAGTCCGGGACTAGCGGCAAATGAGCAGTTCTTC.

This clonotype has a count of ten or more. This sequence joins TRBV29-1 and TRBJ1-1, with 8 bases aligning to TRBD1. This CDR3 contains 15 residues. V gave up 4 bases and J gave up 0 bases; unmatched junction bases: 7. Germline V CDR1 and CDR2: SQVTM, ANQGSEA. CDR3 in DNA: TGCAGCGTTGTTGAACAGGGGGGACTGAACACTGAAGCTTTCTTT. Its translation is CSVVEQGGLNTEAFF.

This clonotype was detected only once. This likely came from a read error, as a far larger clone is one base away. The chain recombines TRBV2 with TRBJ2-1, with 10 bases lining up with TRBD2. Germline V CDR1 and CDR2: SNHLY, FYNNEI. Germline trimming cut 7 bases from V and 13 bases from J; bases unmatched to any gene: 25. The CDR3 totals 18 residues. The DNA of the CDR3 is TGTGCCAGCATGCTCGCTAGCGGGAGTAGTAGCGGCCAAGAGACCCAGTTCTTC. Its protein product is CASMLASGSSSGQETQFF.

Only a few counts were recorded for this clonotype. The chain carries TRBV7-9 and TRBJ2-6; D tentatively reads TRBD1 or TRBD2 (5 bases each). V lost 2 bases to trimming and J lost 0 bases, with 14 bases between them. There are 18 residues in the CDR3. Germline assignment: CDR1 SEHNR and CDR2 FQNEAQ (reference sequence). CDR3 sequence: CASSLYGAPDSGANVLTF. As DNA, the CDR3 is TGTGCCAGCAGCTTATACGGGGCCCCTGACTCTGGGGCCAACGTCCTGACTTTC.

Turning to this clonotype: A much larger clonotype is one base distant, so this may be a read error. This chain links TRBV6-1 with TRBJ1-3, with a tentative D call TRBD1 (6 bases). CDR3 length equals 14 residues. In germline, CDR1 is MNHNS, CDR2 SASEGT. CDR3 sequence reads: CASRGHDSGNTICF. DNA of the CDR3: TGTGCCAGCAGGGGACACGATTCTGGAAACACCATATGTTTT.

This clonotype was seen a few times. V usage is TRBV19 and J usage is TRBJ1-1; 10 nucleotides align to TRBD1. Per the germline V gene, CDR1 is LNHDA and CDR2 is SQIVND (reference sequence). With 7 bases clipped from V and 5 bases from J, the junction kept 7 bases outside the gene matches. The CDR3 covers 14 residues. The CDR3 nucleotides are TGTGCCAGTACCCTTGGACAGGGGGAGACTGAAGCTTTCTTT. Its protein product is CASTLGQGETEAFF.

This clonotype appeared a few times. J is TRBJ1-3 and V is TRBV18; weak D call: TRBD1 (6 bases). There are 16 residues in the CDR3. Germline V gene data show CDR1 as KGHSH and CDR2 as LQKENI. Between the trimmed V and J ends, which lost 6 bases and 0 bases, there was a span of 15 bases. The CDR3 DNA is TGTGCCAGCTCCCCAGGACAGACCAGCTCTGGAAACACCATATATTTT. Translated, it gives CASSPGQTSSGNTIYF.

About this clonotype: This likely reflects a read error, since a far larger clone is one base away. The chain is built from TRBV7-2 and TRBJ2-3, with 7 bases aligning to TRBD1. The CDR3 loop spans 16 amino acids. Germline assignment: CDR1 SGHTA and CDR2 FQGNSA. The V segment lost 4 bases and the J segment 6 bases; nucleotides outside the gene matches: 13. CDR3 coding DNA: TGTGCCAGCAGCTCACCCGGGACAGCCCCTGCTGATACGCAGTATTTT. Protein sequence: CASSSPGTAPADTQYF.